The next 17 T cell receptor beta chains were all read from a single sample in a study of OX40 agonist ivuxolimab in advanced cancers. Library generation was performed with the immunoSEQ multiplex PCR assay. As stored in TCRdb, this immuneACCESS dataset retains in-frame rearrangements with V and J assigned. A fraction of the clones does not appear; measured against another copy, unresolved V genes explain less than half of the discrepancy, and the remainder lacks a known reason. In all, the sample holds 60,000 to 70,000 clones, and more than 70% of those were seen once. The ten top clones hold over 0.25% of the sample. The specimen comprised CD4+ or CD8+ T cells sorted from blood, sampled in a trial of the OX40 agonist ivuxolimab. These receptor sequences come from an adult with an advanced solid tumor such as melanoma, head and neck, liver or kidney cancer.

This chain uses TRBV4-2 with TRBJ2-5; D ambiguous. Germline-derived CDR1 and CDR2 are LGHNA and YNFKEQ. The CDR3 sequence is 13 residues long. Trimming stripped 4 bases from V and 5 bases from J, with 11 bases between. CDR3 bases: TGTGCCAGCAGCCTACGGGCGGAGGAGACCCAGTACTTC. The encoded protein is CASSLRAEETQYF.

This clone was observed a single time. The genes are TRBV6-5 and TRBJ2-7; 8 bases are shared with TRBD1. V lost 2 bases and J lost 2; bases outside the gene matches: 5. CDR1 is MNHEY and CDR2 is SVGAGI in the germline V gene. The CDR3 totals 15 residues. The chain's CDR3 is CASSYLDRAPYEQYF. As DNA, the CDR3 is TGTGCCAGCAGTTACCTGGACAGGGCCCCCTACGAGCAGTACTTC.

The chain employs TRBV5-5 and TRBJ1-4, with D hard to call. The CDR3 sequence is 19 residues long. Trimming took off 0 bases at V and 8 bases at J, with 26 bases between the two ends. In germline, CDR1 is SGHKS, CDR2 YYEKEE (reference sequence). CDR3 protein: CASSLAVSGSGRFGEKLFF. In DNA, the CDR3 is TGTGCCAGCAGCTTGGCTGTGTCGGGGTCCGGGAGGTTTGGCGAAAAACTGTTTTTT.

The chain combines TRBV10-2 with TRBJ2-4; 9 bases are a match to TRBD2. V was pared by 0 bases and J by 6 bases, with 3 bases of the junction left unmatched. This CDR3 has 15 residues. CDR1 and CDR2 (germline): WSHSY, SAAADI. The CDR3 nucleotides are TGCGCCAGCAGTGAGTCTAGCGGGAGTATAAACATTCAGTACTTC. Translation: CASSESSGSINIQYF.

The V call is TRBV29-1, the J call TRBJ2-1; TRBD2 is a possible D gene (5 bases). Looked up from germline, CDR1 is SQVTM and CDR2 is ANQGSEA. Trimming took off 6 bases at V and 12 bases at J, with 18 bases between the two ends. This CDR3 has 12 residues. CDR3 coding DNA: TGCAGCGTGACCGGGGTGGGCTCACGGCAGTTCTTC. Its protein product is CSVTGVGSRQFF.

The chain couples TRBV15 to TRBJ1-4; D not certain. There are 15 residues in the CDR3. Looked up from germline, CDR1 is LNHNV and CDR2 is YYDKDF (reference sequence). Trimming removed 0 bases from V and 4 bases from J, with 9 bases in between. CDR3 amino acids: CATSRDQRSNEKLFF. The CDR3 nucleotides are TGTGCCACCAGCAGAGATCAACGGAGTAATGAAAAACTGTTTTTT.

This chain joins TRBV19 and TRBJ1-5, with D uncertain. With 2 bases removed from V and 9 bases from J, the gap between germline ends came to 14 bases. This CDR3 spans 14 amino acids. CDR1 LNHDA and CDR2 SQIVND come from the germline V gene (reference sequence). CDR3 sequence: CASSILGGSGPQHF. CDR3 DNA sequence: TGTGCCAGTAGTATACTAGGCGGCTCAGGGCCCCAGCATTTT.

This clone was observed a few times. This chain connects TRBV19 to TRBJ1-5; 8 bases line up with TRBD1. The CDR3 consists of 15 residues. CDR1 LNHDA and CDR2 SQIVND come from the germline V gene (reference sequence). J was trimmed by 3 bases and V by 4 bases; bases with no gene match: 5. The CDR3 coding sequence is TGTGCCAGTAGTACCGAGGGACAGGTCAATCAGCCCCAGCATTTT. Amino acids: CASSTEGQVNQPQHF.

The chain joins TRBV2 to TRBJ2-5; the D is unclear. This CDR3 has 10 residues. The V gene's germline CDR1 is SNHLY and CDR2 FYNNEI. The ends were cut back, 1 base at V and 6 bases at J, with 0 bases in the middle. The CDR3 reads CASSEETQYF. CDR3 bases: TGTGCCAGCAGTGAAGAGACCCAGTACTTC.

V is TRBV6-1 and J is TRBJ2-7, with D perhaps TRBD2 (6 bases). V was shortened by 10 bases and J by 2 bases, with 12 bases between the two germline ends. The CDR3 runs 12 residues. CDR1 MNHNS and CDR2 SASEGT come from the germline V gene. This chain's CDR3 is CATQEGAYEQYF. In DNA form, the CDR3 reads TGTGCCACCCAGGAGGGAGCCTACGAGCAGTACTTC.

This clone turned up a few times. The chain joins TRBV5-1 to TRBJ2-5; no reliable D call. Germline values: CDR1 SGHRS, CDR2 YFSETQ. V was pared by 0 bases and J by 5 bases, with 8 bases between. This CDR3 region has 13 residues. This CDR3 reads CASSLDFLETQYF. The CDR3 DNA follows: TGCGCCAGCAGCTTGGATTTTCTTGAGACCCAGTACTTC.

The V and J genes are TRBV28 and TRBJ2-4; 11 bases are a match to TRBD2. V shed 4 bases and J 4 bases; nucleotides not matched to a gene: 6. The CDR3 length is 16 residues. CDR1 is MDHEN, CDR2 SYDVKM, per germline. The DNA of the CDR3 is TGTGCCAGCAGTTCCTTAGCGGGAGGGAGGAAAAACATTCAGTACTTC. Translation: CASSSLAGGRKNIQYF.

The genes are TRBV6-5 and TRBJ1-1; D is perhaps TRBD1 (5 bases). The CDR3 loop spans 15 amino acids. Trimming stripped 4 bases from V and 10 bases from J, with 22 bases between. Germline assignment: CDR1 MNHEY and CDR2 SVGAGI. CDR3 region: CASSSPTGPPGRAFF. The CDR3 DNA reads TGTGCCAGCAGTTCCCCTACGGGACCCCCCGGGCGAGCTTTCTTT.

The chain uses TRBV4-2 and TRBJ1-1; D not resolved. Trimming removed 4 bases from V and 0 bases from J, with 12 bases in between. In germline, CDR1 is LGHNA, CDR2 YNFKEQ. This CDR3 spans 15 amino acids. CDR3 nucleotide sequence: TGTGCCAGCAGCCCCGGCGGAGGAATGAACACTGAAGCTTTCTTT. This gives the protein CASSPGGGMNTEAFF.

The J gene is TRBJ2-7, the V gene TRBV5-1; no clear D. Germline V lookup: CDR1 SGHRS, CDR2 YFSETQ. V lost 5 bases to trimming and J lost 5 bases, with 17 bases between them. The CDR3 is 14 residues long. The CDR3 here is CASRMGKFLDEQYF. Here the CDR3 DNA reads TGCGCCAGCAGGATGGGGAAATTTCTAGACGAGCAGTACTTC.

This chain connects TRBV28 to TRBJ1-2; D is unclear. This CDR3 contains 12 residues. Germline V gene lookup returns CDR1 MDHEN and CDR2 SYDVKM. Trimming stripped 6 bases from V and 3 bases from J, with 8 bases between. The CDR3 spells CASRNRDYGYTF. In DNA, the CDR3 is TGTGCCAGCAGAAACAGAGACTATGGCTACACCTTC.

The rearrangement joins TRBV7-8 to TRBJ1-1; D is ambiguous. V was clipped by 2 bases and J by 1 base, with 17 bases between them. The CDR3 totals 17 residues. Germline loops: CDR1 SGHVS, CDR2 FQNEAQ. The CDR3 here is CASSLTGRLGKNTEAFF. The CDR3 DNA reads as TGTGCCAGCAGCTTAACCGGACGGCTGGGCAAGAACACTGAAGCTTTCTTT.